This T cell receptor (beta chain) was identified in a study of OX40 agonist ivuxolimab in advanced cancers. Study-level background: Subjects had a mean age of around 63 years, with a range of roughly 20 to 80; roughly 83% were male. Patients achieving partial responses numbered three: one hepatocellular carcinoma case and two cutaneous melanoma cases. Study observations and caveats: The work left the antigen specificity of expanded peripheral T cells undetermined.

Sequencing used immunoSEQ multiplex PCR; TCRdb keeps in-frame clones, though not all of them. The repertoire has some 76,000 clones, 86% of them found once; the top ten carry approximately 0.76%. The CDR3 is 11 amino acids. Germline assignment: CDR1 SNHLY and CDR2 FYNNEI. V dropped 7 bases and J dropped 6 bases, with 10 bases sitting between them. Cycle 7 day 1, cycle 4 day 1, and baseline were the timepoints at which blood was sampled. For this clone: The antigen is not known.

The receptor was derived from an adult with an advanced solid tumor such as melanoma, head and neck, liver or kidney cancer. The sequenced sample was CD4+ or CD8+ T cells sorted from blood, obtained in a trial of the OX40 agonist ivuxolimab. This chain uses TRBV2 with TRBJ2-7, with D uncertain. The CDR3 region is CASINWGEQYF. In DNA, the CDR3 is TGTGCCAGCATTAATTGGGGCGAGCAGTACTTC.